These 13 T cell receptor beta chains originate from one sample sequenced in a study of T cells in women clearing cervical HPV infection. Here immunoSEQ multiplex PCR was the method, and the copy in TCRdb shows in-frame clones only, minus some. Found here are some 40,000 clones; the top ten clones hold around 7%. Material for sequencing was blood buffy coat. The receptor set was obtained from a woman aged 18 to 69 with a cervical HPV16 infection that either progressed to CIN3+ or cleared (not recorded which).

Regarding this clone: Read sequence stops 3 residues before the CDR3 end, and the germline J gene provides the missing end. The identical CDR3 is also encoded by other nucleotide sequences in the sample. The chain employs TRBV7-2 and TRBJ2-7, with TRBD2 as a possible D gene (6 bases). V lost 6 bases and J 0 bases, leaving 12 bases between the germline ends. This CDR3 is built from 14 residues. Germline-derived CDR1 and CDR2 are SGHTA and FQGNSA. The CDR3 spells CASSRDSSSYEQYF. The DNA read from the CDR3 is TGTGCCAGCAGTCGGGACTCGAGCTCCTACGAG.

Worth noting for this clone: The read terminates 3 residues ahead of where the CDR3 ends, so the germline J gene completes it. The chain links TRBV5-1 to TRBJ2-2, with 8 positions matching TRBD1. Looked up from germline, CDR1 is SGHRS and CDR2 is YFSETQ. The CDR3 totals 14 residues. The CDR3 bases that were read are TGCGCCAGCACCGTTGACAGGGGCAATTCACCG. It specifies CASTVDRGNSP. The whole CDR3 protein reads CASTVDRGNSPLFF.

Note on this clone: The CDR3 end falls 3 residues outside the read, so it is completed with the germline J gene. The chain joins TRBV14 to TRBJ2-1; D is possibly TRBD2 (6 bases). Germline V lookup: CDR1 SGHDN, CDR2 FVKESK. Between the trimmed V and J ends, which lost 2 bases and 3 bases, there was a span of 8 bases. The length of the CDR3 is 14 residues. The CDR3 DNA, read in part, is TGTGCCAGCAGCCAAACTAGCAGCTACAATGAG. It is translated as CASSQTSSYNE. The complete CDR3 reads CASSQTSSYNEQFF.

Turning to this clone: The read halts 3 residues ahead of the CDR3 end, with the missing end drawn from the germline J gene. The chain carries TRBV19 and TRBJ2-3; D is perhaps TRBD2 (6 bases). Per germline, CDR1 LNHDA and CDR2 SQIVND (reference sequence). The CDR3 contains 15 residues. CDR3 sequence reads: CASSAGGGTRETQYF. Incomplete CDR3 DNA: TGTGCCAGTAGTGCCGGTGGCGGGACTCGAGAGACG.

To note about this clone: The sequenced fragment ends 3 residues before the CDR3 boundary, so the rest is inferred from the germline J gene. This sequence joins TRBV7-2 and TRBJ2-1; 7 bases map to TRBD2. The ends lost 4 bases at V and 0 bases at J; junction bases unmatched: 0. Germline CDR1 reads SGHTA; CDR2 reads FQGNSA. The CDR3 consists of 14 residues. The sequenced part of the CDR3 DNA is TGTGCCAGCAGCTGGACTAGCTCCTACAATGAG. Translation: CASSWTSSYNE. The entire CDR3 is CASSWTSSYNEQFF.

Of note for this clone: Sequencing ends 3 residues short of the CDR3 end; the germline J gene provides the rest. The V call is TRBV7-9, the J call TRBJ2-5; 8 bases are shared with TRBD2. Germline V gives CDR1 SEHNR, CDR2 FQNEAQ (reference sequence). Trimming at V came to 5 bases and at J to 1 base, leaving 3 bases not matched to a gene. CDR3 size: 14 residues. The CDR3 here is CASSPSGSQETQYF. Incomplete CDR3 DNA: TGTGCCAGCAGCCCGAGCGGGAGCCAAGAGACC.

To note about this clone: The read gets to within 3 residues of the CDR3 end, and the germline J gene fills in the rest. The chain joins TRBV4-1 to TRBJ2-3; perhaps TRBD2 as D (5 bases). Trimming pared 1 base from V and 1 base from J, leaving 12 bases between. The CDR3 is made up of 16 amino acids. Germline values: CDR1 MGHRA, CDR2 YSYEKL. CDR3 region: CASSQGARAGTDTQYF. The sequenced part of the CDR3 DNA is TGCGCCAGCAGCCAAGGTGCGCGAGCGGGCACAGATACG.

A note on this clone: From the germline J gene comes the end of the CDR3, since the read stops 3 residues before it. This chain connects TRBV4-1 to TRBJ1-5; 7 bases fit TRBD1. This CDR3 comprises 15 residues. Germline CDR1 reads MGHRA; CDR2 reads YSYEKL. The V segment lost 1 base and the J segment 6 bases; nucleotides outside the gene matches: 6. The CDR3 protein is CASSQVRGGTQPQHF. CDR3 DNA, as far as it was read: TGCGCCAGCAGCCAAGTTCGAGGGGGCACTCAGCCC.

The sequenced part of the CDR3 DNA is TGTGCCTGGAGTGTAAGGACAGGTCTCTCTCAGCCC. This encodes CAWSVRTGLSQP. The full CDR3 protein reads CAWSVRTGLSQPQHF. The V and J genes are TRBV30 and TRBJ1-5; 7 bases are shared with TRBD1. The read terminates 3 residues before the CDR3 end, so the remaining end is supplied by the germline J gene. Losses at the gene ends were 0 bases for V and 6 bases for J; bases not matched to a gene: 8. Germline CDR1 is GTSNPN and CDR2 is SVGIG (reference sequence). There are 15 residues in the CDR3.

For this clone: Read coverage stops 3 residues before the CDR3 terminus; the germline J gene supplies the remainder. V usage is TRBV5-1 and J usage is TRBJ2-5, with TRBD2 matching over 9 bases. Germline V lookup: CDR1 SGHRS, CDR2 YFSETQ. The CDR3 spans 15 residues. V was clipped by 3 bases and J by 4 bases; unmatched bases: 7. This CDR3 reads CASSYGSGRRETQYF. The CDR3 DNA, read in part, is TGCGCCAGCAGCTACGGTAGCGGGAGAAGAGAGACC. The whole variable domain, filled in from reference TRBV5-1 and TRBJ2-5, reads KAGVTQTPRYLIKTRGQQVTLSCSPISGHRSVSWYQQTPGQGLQFLFEYFSETQRNKGNFPGRFSGRQFSNSRSEMNVSTLELGDSALYLCASSYGSGRRETQYFGPGTRLLVL.

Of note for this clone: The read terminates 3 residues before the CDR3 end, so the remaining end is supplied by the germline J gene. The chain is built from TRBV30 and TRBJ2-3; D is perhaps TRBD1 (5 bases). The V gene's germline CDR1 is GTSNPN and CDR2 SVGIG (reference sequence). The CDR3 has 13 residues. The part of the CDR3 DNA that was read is TGTGCCTGGAGTGGACAGAGAAATCAGCCG. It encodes CAWSGQRNQP. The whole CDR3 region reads CAWSGQRNQPQYF.

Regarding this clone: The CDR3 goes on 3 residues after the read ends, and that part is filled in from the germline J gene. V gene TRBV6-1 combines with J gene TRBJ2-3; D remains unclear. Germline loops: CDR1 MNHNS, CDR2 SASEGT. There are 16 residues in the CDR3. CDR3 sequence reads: CASSELPRGSQETQYF. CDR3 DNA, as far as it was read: TGTGCCAGCAGTGAACTCCCTCGTGGGTCTCAGGAGACG.

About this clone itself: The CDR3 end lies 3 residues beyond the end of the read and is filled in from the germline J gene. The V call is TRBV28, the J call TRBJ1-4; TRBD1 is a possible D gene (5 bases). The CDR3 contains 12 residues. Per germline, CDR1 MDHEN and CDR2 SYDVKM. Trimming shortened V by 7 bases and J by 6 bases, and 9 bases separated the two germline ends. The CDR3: CASTGGDEKLFF. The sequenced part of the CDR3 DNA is TGTGCCAGCACGGGGGGTGATGAAAAA.